Listed below are T cell receptor beta chains from one sample, sequenced in a study of blood T cell repertoires in COVID-19. Produced via immunoSEQ multiplex PCR; TCRdb's table is partial and in-frame only. This sample has some 280,000 clones, with around 89% found just once. The sample was peripheral blood. The source of these receptors is a woman in her fifties or sixties with acute or convalescent COVID-19. Both conserved end residues are part of each CDR3. The size of a clone is reported for some rows only, either as once, few or many, or as a class for expanded clones.

j_gene	v_gene	abundance	CDR3aa
TRBJ1-6	TRBV5-1	.	CASSSGDSYNSPLHF
TRBJ2-1	TRBV2	.	CASSNSTGKLEQFF
TRBJ2-1	TRBV11-3	.	CASSPHRDSKEQFF
TRBJ2-3	TRBV28	.	CASSLRGNTDTQYF
TRBJ2-2	TRBV11-2	once	CASSFGWGELFF
TRBJ2-1	TRBV19	.	CASGLAGGYNEQFF
TRBJ2-1	TRBV29-1	.	CSVESGLAGGSYNEQFF
TRBJ1-2	TRBV24-1	.	CATSDSTGLANYGYTF
TRBJ2-2	TRBV5-5	.	CASSSIGSNTGELFF
TRBJ2-3	TRBV5-1	.	CASSFGTGDTDTQYF
TRBJ2-4	TRBV12-3/TRBV12-4	.	CASSSGGVPIQYF
TRBJ2-7	TRBV6-5	.	CASSYSGSGGTFEQYF
TRBJ2-3	TRBV10-3	.	CAIQESNRGNADTQYF
TRBJ2-2	TRBV9	.	CASSSRTGVTGELFF
TRBJ1-4	TRBV29-1	.	CSVEQGAGEKLFF
TRBJ2-3	TRBV5-1	.	CASSSSFSGSSGTDTQYF
TRBJ2-4	TRBV3-1/TRBV3-2	.	CASSQPRVGKNIQYF
TRBJ2-3	TRBV5-1	.	CASSFNQRGALKDTQYF
TRBJ1-3	TRBV7-2	.	CASSNRDRWNTIYF